What follows describes a single T cell receptor beta chain. The antigen remains undetermined. Both 60 Vbeta primers and 13 Jbeta primers went into the PCR. Repertoires were generated with immunoSEQ multiplex PCR, while TCRdb's copy carries only in-frame clones and drops some. This table holds roughly 180,000 clones, roughly 80% found once. This specimen comes from a study of cytomegalovirus exposure and HLA in healthy donors. The wider study: Falling in the Caucasian-associated ancestry cluster were approximately 86% of some 400 genotyped donors.

Every donor was a healthy person donating bone marrow. Overall study results and limits: In presence/absence analyses, roughly uniform sequencing depth across donors was assumed.

J was trimmed by 3 bases and V by 1 base; bases with no gene match: 16. The CDR3 consists of 19 residues. The germline gives CDR1 SGDLS, CDR2 YYNGEE. The chain carries TRBV9 and TRBJ2-7; 10 bases are a match to TRBD1. Sequenced material: PBMCs. The origin of this receptor is a man under 40 in good health and CMV-seronegative. The CDR3 protein is CASSVKWDRGRLACYEQYF. DNA for the CDR3: TGTGCCAGCAGCGTAAAATGGGACAGGGGACGTTTAGCGTGCTACGAGCAGTACTTC. The whole variable domain, filled in from reference TRBV9 and TRBJ2-7, reads DSGVTQTPKHLITATGQRVTLRCSPRSGDLSVYWYQQSLDQGLQFLIQYYNGEERAKGNILERFSAQQFPDLHSELNLSSLELGDSALYFCASSVKWDRGRLACYEQYFGPGTRLTVT.